The 30 T cell receptor beta chains below all came from one sample that was sequenced in a study of PD-1 blockade in classical Hodgkin lymphoma. The protocol was immunoSEQ multiplex PCR, while the TCRdb copy is restricted to in-frame clones and leaves out a portion. Of 98,000 or so clones listed, 70% to 90% are singletons. Every patient was affected by relapse after autologous stem cell transplantation, while exposure to brentuximab vedotin was not uniform. The material was peripheral blood mononuclear cells (PBMCs), obtained before the second cycle of nivolumab. Source of these receptors: a human donor with classical Hodgkin lymphoma.

Only one count was recorded for this clone. At one of its ends the junction is not consistent with the germline gene, which may arise from a read error. The chain joins TRBV5-1 to TRBJ1-4, with TRBD1 identical over 8 bases. The CDR3 length is 14 residues. Germline assignment: CDR1 SGHRS and CDR2 YFSETQ. CDR3 in amino acids: CASSQQGANEKLFF. CDR3 bases: TGTGCCAGCAGCCAACAGGGGGCTAATGAAAAACTGTTTTTT.

The chain employs TRBV11-3 and TRBJ2-5; D remains unclear. Germline V gene sequence: CDR1 SGHNT, CDR2 YENEEA. V lost 2 bases, J lost 2 bases, and 6 bases lay in between. The CDR3 loop spans 13 amino acids. The CDR3 DNA follows: TGTGCCAGCAGCTTAAACCCACAAGAGACCCAGTACTTC. Residues: CASSLNPQETQYF.

The chain combines TRBV27 with TRBJ2-1; D possibly uses TRBD1 or TRBD2 (5 bases each). CDR1 and CDR2 from the germline V gene are MNHEY and SMNVEV (reference sequence). The CDR3 spans 21 residues. V gave up 0 bases and J gave up 9 bases, with 33 bases separating them. The CDR3, as DNA: TGTGCCAGCAGTTTATCGCTGGGAGTGGCAGGGTCGAGGGGATATAAAGGTGAGCAGTTCTTC. It yields the protein CASSLSLGVAGSRGYKGEQFF.

The rearrangement links TRBV6-5 to TRBJ2-5; a possible D gene is TRBD1 (6 bases). The CDR3 contains 12 residues. V was clipped by 8 bases and J by 5 bases, with 12 bases between them. Per germline, CDR1 MNHEY and CDR2 SVGAGI. The CDR3 region has the DNA TGTGCCAGCGGCAGGGGTGGGGAGACCCAGTACTTC. It translates to CASGRGGETQYF.

V is TRBV28 and J is TRBJ2-7; D possibly uses TRBD1 or TRBD2 (5 bases each). Germline V gene sequence: CDR1 MDHEN, CDR2 SYDVKM. Trimming took off 6 bases at V and 4 bases at J, with 7 bases between the two ends. The CDR3 spans 11 residues. CDR3 sequence: CASRGEYEQYF. The CDR3 bases are TGTGCCAGCAGGGGGGAATACGAGCAGTACTTC.

V is TRBV7-9 and J is TRBJ1-2; 7 bases fit TRBD1. Germline V gene data show CDR1 as SEHNR and CDR2 as FQNEAQ (reference sequence). The CDR3 sequence is 13 residues long. The V segment lost 2 bases and the J segment 6 bases; nucleotides outside the gene matches: 3. CDR3 protein: CASSLWDSHGYTF. The CDR3 region has the DNA TGTGCCAGCAGCTTATGGGACAGCCATGGCTACACCTTC.

This clone showed up just once. V and J are TRBV19 and TRBJ1-1; no definite D call. The CDR3 is 13 amino acids. CDR1 is LNHDA and CDR2 is SQIVND in the germline V gene (reference sequence). The V end was cut by 8 bases, the J end by 2 bases, with 12 bases between. CDR3 coding DNA: TGTGCCAGTGGGTGGGAGGGTAACACTGAAGCTTTCTTT. Translation: CASGWEGNTEAFF. The whole variable domain, filled in from reference TRBV19 and TRBJ1-1, reads DGGITQSPKYLFRKEGQNVTLSCEQNLNHDAMYWYRQDPGQGLRLIYYSQIVNDFQKGDIAEGYSVSREKKESFPLTVTSAQKNPTAFYLCASGWEGNTEAFFGQGTRLTVV.

Only a few counts were recorded for this clone. The chain couples TRBV7-9 to TRBJ2-7, with 7 bases aligning to TRBD2. Losses at the gene ends were 3 bases for V and 6 bases for J; bases not matched to a gene: 11. CDR3 size: 15 residues. Per germline, CDR1 SEHNR and CDR2 FQNEAQ (reference sequence). CDR3 DNA sequence: TGTGCCAGCAGCTTTTCGGGGGGAGGGCCTGGCGAGCAGTACTTC. It encodes CASSFSGGGPGEQYF.

The rearrangement uses TRBV7-2 and TRBJ2-3; D may be TRBD2 (6 bases). There are 15 residues in the CDR3. In germline, CDR1 is SGHTA, CDR2 FQGNSA. Trimming took off 4 bases at V and 1 base at J, with 12 bases between the two ends. The CDR3: CASSSSSARTDTQYF. The CDR3 DNA follows: TGTGCCAGCAGCTCTTCTAGCGCGCGCACAGATACGCAGTATTTT.

This clone was detected ten times or more. The chain couples TRBV19 to TRBJ2-2, with a possible D match to TRBD2 (7 bases). Trimming shortened V by 3 bases and J by 4 bases, and 15 bases separated the two germline ends. Germline CDR1 LNHDA, CDR2 SQIVND (reference sequence). CDR3 length: 16 amino acids. CDR3 in amino acids: CASSIAGAPGTGELFF. CDR3 DNA sequence: TGTGCCAGTAGTATCGCGGGGGCGCCGGGCACCGGGGAGCTGTTTTTT. Full variable domain (rest looked up from reference TRBV19 and TRBJ2-2): DGGITQSPKYLFRKEGQNVTLSCEQNLNHDAMYWYRQDPGQGLRLIYYSQIVNDFQKGDIAEGYSVSREKKESFPLTVTSAQKNPTAFYLCASSIAGAPGTGELFFGEGSRLTVL.

The chain carries TRBV4-1 and TRBJ2-5; D may correspond to TRBD1 or TRBD2 (5 bases each). CDR3 length equals 16 residues. Between the trimmed V and J ends, which lost 1 base and 2 bases, there was a span of 14 bases. Germline V gives CDR1 MGHRA, CDR2 YSYEKL. CDR3 sequence: CASSQVYPGQQETQYF. CDR3 in DNA: TGCGCCAGCAGCCAAGTGTATCCGGGGCAGCAAGAGACCCAGTACTTC.

The J gene is TRBJ2-3, the V gene TRBV28; TRBD2 matches at 7 bases. The trim removed 5 bases at V and 4 bases at J, leaving 3 bases unmatched. Looked up from germline, CDR1 is MDHEN and CDR2 is SYDVKM. This CDR3 spans 13 amino acids. Here the CDR3 reads CASSPLAADTQYF. CDR3 bases: TGTGCCAGCAGTCCTCTAGCGGCAGATACGCAGTATTTT.

This sequence joins TRBV13 and TRBJ2-3, with 10 bases that match TRBD1. The V and J ends lost 0 bases and 4 bases, in that order; junction bases with no gene match: 4. Germline CDR1 and CDR2: PRHDT and FYEKMQ (reference sequence). The CDR3 length is 16 residues. Here the CDR3 DNA reads TGTGCCAGCAGCTTAGGCAGGGACAGGGGCTCAGATACGCAGTATTTT. Amino acids: CASSLGRDRGSDTQYF.

The CDR3 loop is CSVWAGAHTEAFF. DNA of the CDR3: TGCAGCGTCTGGGCGGGGGCGCACACTGAAGCTTTCTTT. The chain carries TRBV29-1 and TRBJ1-1, with a weak D call TRBD1 (6 bases). The germline V gene encodes CDR1 SQVTM and CDR2 ANQGSEA. The CDR3 sequence is 13 residues long. V lost 6 bases and J 3 bases, leaving 14 bases between the germline ends.

V gene TRBV7-9 combines with J gene TRBJ1-1, with D perhaps TRBD1 (6 bases). V lost 5 bases and J 4 bases, leaving 17 bases between the germline ends. Germline V CDR1 and CDR2: SEHNR, FQNEAQ (reference sequence). The CDR3 consists of 15 residues. CDR3 coding DNA: TGTGCCAGCAGCCCAAGGGGGGGCTCGGGCACTGAAGCTTTCTTT. Protein product: CASSPRGGSGTEAFF.

This sequence joins TRBV27 and TRBJ1-4; TRBD1 agrees at 11 bases. The V segment lost 4 bases and the J segment 7 bases; nucleotides outside the gene matches: 5. The CDR3 loop spans 15 amino acids. CDR1 and CDR2 (germline): MNHEY, SMNVEV (reference sequence). CDR3 nucleotides: TGTGCCAGCAGTTCTGGGACAGGGGGAGGTGAAAAACTGTTTTTT. Protein sequence: CASSSGTGGGEKLFF.

The chain joins TRBV18 to TRBJ1-2, with TRBD1 matching 8 bases. The CDR3 has 14 amino acids. With 0 bases clipped from V and 8 bases from J, the junction kept 5 bases outside the gene matches. Germline CDR1 and CDR2: KGHSH and LQKENI. CDR3 in amino acids: CASSPPAQGGGYTF. CDR3 in DNA: TGTGCCAGCTCACCACCGGCACAGGGGGGAGGCTACACCTTC.

The rearrangement joins TRBV7-9 to TRBJ2-3; 8 nucleotides line up with TRBD2. CDR1 is SEHNR, CDR2 FQNEAQ, per germline (reference sequence). CDR3 length: 17 residues. Trimming took 3 bases from V and 1 from J; bases not matched to a gene: 9. CDR3 in DNA: TGTGCCAGCAGCTTCCCCCTAAAACTAGCGGGCACAGATACGCAGTATTTT. Its protein product is CASSFPLKLAGTDTQYF.

The chain uses TRBV5-1 and TRBJ1-2, with 7 positions matching TRBD1. Germline assignment: CDR1 SGHRS and CDR2 YFSETQ. CDR3 length equals 13 residues. V was pared by 1 base and J by 8 bases, with 5 bases of the junction left unmatched. The CDR3 reads CASSLTGVYGYTF. The CDR3 nucleotides are TGCGCCAGCAGCTTGACAGGGGTTTACGGCTACACCTTC.

The rearrangement uses TRBV6-5 and TRBJ1-3, with D unclear. Germline CDR1 reads MNHEY; CDR2 reads SVGAGI. Trimming pared 10 bases from V and 0 bases from J, leaving 13 bases between. This CDR3 comprises 14 residues. DNA for the CDR3: TGTGCCACCACATCGGGGTACTCTGGAAACACCATATATTTT. This encodes CATTSGYSGNTIYF.

V gene TRBV15 combines with J gene TRBJ1-2; D remains unclear. CDR1 is LNHNV and CDR2 is YYDKDF in the germline V gene (reference sequence). With 3 bases removed from V and 1 base from J, the gap between germline ends came to 12 bases. The CDR3 is made up of 15 amino acids. CDR3: CATSRTMNNNYGYTF. The DNA of the CDR3 is TGTGCCACCAGCAGGACAATGAATAATAACTATGGCTACACCTTC.

The chain couples TRBV5-6 to TRBJ1-5; TRBD1 is a possible D gene (5 bases). The CDR3 contains 15 residues. V was trimmed by 1 base and J by 5 bases, leaving 13 bases between them. In germline, CDR1 is SGHDT, CDR2 YYEEEE. The CDR3 protein is CASSLWGRNDQPQHF. CDR3 DNA: TGTGCCAGCAGCTTGTGGGGCAGGAACGATCAGCCCCAGCATTTT.

CDR3 residues: CASSQDQQFYGYTF. CDR3 nucleotides: TGCGCCAGCAGCCAAGACCAACAGTTCTATGGCTACACCTTC. The V gene is TRBV4-3, the J gene TRBJ1-2; D ambiguous. Germline lookup yields CDR1 LGHNA and CDR2 YSLEER. The CDR3 consists of 14 residues. The V and J ends lost 0 bases and 4 bases respectively, with 9 bases between them.

CDR3 sequence: CASSPYSGPGGDTQYF. For the CDR3, the DNA is TGTGCCAGCAGCCCATATAGCGGGCCGGGTGGGGATACGCAGTATTTT. The chain has TRBV7-2 and TRBJ2-3; 7 nucleotides line up with TRBD2. Trimming took 5 bases from V and 6 from J; bases not matched to a gene: 14. This CDR3 spans 16 amino acids. Germline loops: CDR1 SGHTA, CDR2 FQGNSA.

The V gene is TRBV5-1, the J gene TRBJ2-2; D unresolved. Germline assignment: CDR1 SGHRS and CDR2 YFSETQ. The V end lost 0 bases, the J end lost 3 bases, and 3 bases lay between the germline ends. The length of the CDR3 is 13 residues. This CDR3 reads CASSLVDTGELFF. The CDR3 DNA follows: TGCGCCAGCAGCTTGGTGGACACCGGGGAGCTGTTTTTT. Full variable domain (missing parts from reference TRBV5-1 and TRBJ2-2): KAGVTQTPRYLIKTRGQQVTLSCSPISGHRSVSWYQQTPGQGLQFLFEYFSETQRNKGNFPGRFSGRQFSNSRSEMNVSTLELGDSALYLCASSLVDTGELFFGEGSRLTVL.

This chain uses TRBV2 with TRBJ2-1, with 7 bases identical to TRBD1. This CDR3 spans 18 amino acids. After removal of 4 bases from V and 4 bases from J, the junction contained 16 bases not matched to a gene. Germline V CDR1 and CDR2: SNHLY, FYNNEI. This chain's CDR3 is CASSARAQRQGWYNEQFF. The CDR3 DNA reads as TGTGCCAGCAGTGCCCGAGCCCAGAGACAGGGTTGGTACAATGAGCAGTTCTTC.

The rearrangement links TRBV19 to TRBJ2-1; weak D call: TRBD2 (5 bases). The CDR3 is 13 residues long. Germline-derived CDR1 and CDR2 are LNHDA and SQIVND (reference sequence). V was shortened by 5 bases and J by 10 bases, with 15 bases between the two germline ends. The CDR3 sequence: CASSRGSTVEQFF. The CDR3 DNA sequence: TGTGCCAGTAGTCGAGGGTCGACGGTCGAGCAGTTCTTC. The whole variable domain, filled in from reference TRBV19 and TRBJ2-1, reads DGGITQSPKYLFRKEGQNVTLSCEQNLNHDAMYWYRQDPGQGLRLIYYSQIVNDFQKGDIAEGYSVSREKKESFPLTVTSAQKNPTAFYLCASSRGSTVEQFFGPGTRLTVL.

The chain recombines TRBV6-6 with TRBJ2-1, with D hard to call. V gave up 0 bases and J gave up 7 bases, with 4 bases separating them. CDR1 is MNHNY and CDR2 is SVGAGI in the germline V gene (reference sequence). The CDR3 runs to 12 residues. The CDR3 DNA reads TGTGCCAGCAGTTACTCGGGGAATGAGCAGTTCTTC. Its protein product is CASSYSGNEQFF.

This clone was seen more than once but under ten times. The chain combines TRBV5-8 with TRBJ2-3; D is perhaps TRBD1 or TRBD2 (5 bases each). V was trimmed by 2 bases and J by 6 bases, leaving 19 bases between them. The CDR3 is 16 residues long. Germline CDR1 reads SGHTS; CDR2 reads YDEGEE. DNA for the CDR3: TGTGCCAGCAGCTTAGCTTCTAGTTGGGGGTCCGATACGCAGTATTTT. Its translation: CASSLASSWGSDTQYF.

The genes are TRBV7-2 and TRBJ2-7; TRBD2 matches 14 bases. Germline lookup yields CDR1 SGHTA and CDR2 FQGNSA. The CDR3 loop spans 16 amino acids. V lost 4 bases, J lost 6 bases, and 8 bases stayed unmatched. This CDR3 reads CASSSRGTSGSGEQYF. As DNA, the CDR3 is TGTGCCAGCAGCTCTCGGGGGACTAGCGGGAGTGGCGAGCAGTACTTC. Filled out from reference TRBV7-2 and TRBJ2-7, the complete variable domain reads GAGVSQSPSNKVTEKGKDVELRCDPISGHTALYWYRQSLGQGLEFLIYFQGNSAPDKSGLPSDRFSAERTGGSVSTLTIQRTQQEDSAVYLCASSSRGTSGSGEQYFGPGTRLTVT.